The 4 T cell receptor beta chains presented below share a single source sample, sequenced in a study of blood T cell repertoires in COVID-19. The repertoire was sequenced with immunoSEQ multiplex PCR; TCRdb's copy has only in-frame clones and lacks some. The sample records 150,000 or so clones, 85% to 90% being singletons. Sequencing input: PBMCs or T cells enriched from blood (not recorded which). Receptor source: a woman in her 30s with acute COVID-19.

The J gene is TRBJ2-4, the V gene TRBV5-1; TRBD1 aligns across 9 bases. With V trimmed by 5 bases and J by 13 bases, 16 bases remained unmatched. The CDR3 extends over 15 amino acids. The V gene's germline CDR1 is SGHRS and CDR2 YFSETQ. This CDR3 reads CASSPPGTGLNIQYF. CDR3 bases: TGCGCCAGCAGTCCTCCCGGGACAGGGTTGAATATACAGTACTTC.

The chain links TRBV7-9 to TRBJ1-1; 8 nucleotides align to TRBD1. The length of the CDR3 is 15 residues. Losses at the gene ends were 6 bases for V and 5 bases for J; bases not matched to a gene: 11. The germline V gene has CDR1 SEHNR and CDR2 FQNEAQ (reference sequence). Written as DNA, the CDR3 is TGTGCCAGCAGTTACGAAGGAACAGGGGGGACTGAAGCTTTCTTT. Amino acids: CASSYEGTGGTEAFF.

This chain uses TRBV5-5 with TRBJ2-5; D not certain. V lost 2 bases and J 3 bases, leaving 14 bases between the germline ends. Germline lookup yields CDR1 SGHKS and CDR2 YYEKEE (reference sequence). This CDR3 is 15 amino acids long. CDR3 sequence: CASSFPTFREETQYF. In nucleotides, the CDR3 is TGTGCCAGCAGCTTCCCAACGTTTCGGGAAGAGACCCAGTACTTC.

The rearrangement uses TRBV6-2 or TRBV6-3 and TRBJ2-1; 12 bases map to TRBD2. The germline CDR1 and CDR2 sequences are MNHEY and SVGEGT. J was trimmed by 8 bases and V by 0 bases; bases with no gene match: 2. There are 15 residues in the CDR3. Here the CDR3 reads CASSYSTSGSYEQFF. The CDR3 DNA reads TGTGCCAGCAGTTACTCGACTAGCGGGAGCTATGAGCAGTTCTTC.